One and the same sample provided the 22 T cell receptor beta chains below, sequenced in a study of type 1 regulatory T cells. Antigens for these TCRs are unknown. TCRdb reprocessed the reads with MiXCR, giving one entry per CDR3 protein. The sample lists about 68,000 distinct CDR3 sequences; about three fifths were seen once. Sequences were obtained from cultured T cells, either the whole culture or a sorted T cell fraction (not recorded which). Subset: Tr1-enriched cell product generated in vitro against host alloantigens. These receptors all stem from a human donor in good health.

CDR3 nucleotides: TGCGCCAGCAGCTCCGGGACAGAAGGTTCACCCCTCCACTTT. Protein product: CASSSGTEGSPLHF. The chain combines TRBV5-1 with TRBJ1-6, with 7 bases matching TRBD1. The junction had 6 bases not matched to a gene; V was cut back by 3 bases and J by 9 bases. This CDR3 region has 14 residues. CDR1 and CDR2 (germline): SGHRS, YFSETQ.

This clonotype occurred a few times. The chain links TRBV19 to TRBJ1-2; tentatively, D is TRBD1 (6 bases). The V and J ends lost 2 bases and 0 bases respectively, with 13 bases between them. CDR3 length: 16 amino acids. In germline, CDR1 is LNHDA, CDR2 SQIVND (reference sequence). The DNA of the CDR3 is TGTGCCAGTAGTATATTCCCCGGGACACCTAACTATGGCTACACCTTC. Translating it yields CASSIFPGTPNYGYTF.

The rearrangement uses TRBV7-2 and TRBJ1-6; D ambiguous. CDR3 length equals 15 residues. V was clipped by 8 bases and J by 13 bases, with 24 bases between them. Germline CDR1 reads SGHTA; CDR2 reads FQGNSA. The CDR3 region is CASVLSRLLAGPLHF. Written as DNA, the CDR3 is TGTGCCAGCGTATTATCACGGCTGCTGGCGGGCCCCCTCCACTTT.

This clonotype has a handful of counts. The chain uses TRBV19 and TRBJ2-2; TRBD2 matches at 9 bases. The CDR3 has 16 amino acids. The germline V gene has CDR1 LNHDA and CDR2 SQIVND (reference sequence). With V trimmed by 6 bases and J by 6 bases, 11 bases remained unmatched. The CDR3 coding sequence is TGTGCCAGTAGCACGGGTAGCGGGAGTAGGTCCGGGGAGCTGTTTTTT. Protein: CASSTGSGSRSGELFF.

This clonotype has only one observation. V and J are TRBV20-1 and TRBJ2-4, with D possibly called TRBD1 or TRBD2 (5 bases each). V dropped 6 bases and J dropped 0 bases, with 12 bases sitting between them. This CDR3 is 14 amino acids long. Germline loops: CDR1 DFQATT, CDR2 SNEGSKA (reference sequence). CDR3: CSAGRDLAKNIQYF. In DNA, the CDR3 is TGCAGTGCGGGTCGGGACCTAGCCAAAAACATTCAGTACTTC.

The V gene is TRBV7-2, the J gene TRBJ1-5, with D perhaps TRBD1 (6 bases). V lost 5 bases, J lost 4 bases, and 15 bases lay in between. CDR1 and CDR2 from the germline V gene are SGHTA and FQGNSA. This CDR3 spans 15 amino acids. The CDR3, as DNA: TGTGCCAGCAGCGAGGGGGGGGTTCCAAATCAGCCCCAGCATTTT. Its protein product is CASSEGGVPNQPQHF.

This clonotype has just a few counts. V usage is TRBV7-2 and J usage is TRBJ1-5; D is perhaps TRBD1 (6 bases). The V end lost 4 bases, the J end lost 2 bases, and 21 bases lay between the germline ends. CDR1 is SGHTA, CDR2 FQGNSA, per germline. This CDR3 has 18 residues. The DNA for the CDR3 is TGTGCCAGCAGCTCCCGAGGGGGGGCGGGATTCGGCAATCAGCCCCAGCATTTT. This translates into CASSSRGGAGFGNQPQHF.

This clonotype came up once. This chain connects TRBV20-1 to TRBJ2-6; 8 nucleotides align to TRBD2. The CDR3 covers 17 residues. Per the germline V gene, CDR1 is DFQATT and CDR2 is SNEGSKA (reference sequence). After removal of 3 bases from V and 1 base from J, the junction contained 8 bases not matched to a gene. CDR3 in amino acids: CSASRSGRASGANVLTF. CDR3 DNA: TGCAGTGCTAGTCGGTCCGGGAGGGCATCTGGGGCCAACGTCCTGACTTTC.

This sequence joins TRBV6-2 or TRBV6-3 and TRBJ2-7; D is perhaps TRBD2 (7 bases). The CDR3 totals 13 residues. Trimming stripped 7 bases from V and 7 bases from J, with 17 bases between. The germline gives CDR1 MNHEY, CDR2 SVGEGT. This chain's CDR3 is CASNPKGGQEQYF. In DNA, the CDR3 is TGTGCCAGCAACCCTAAGGGGGGGCAGGAGCAGTACTTC.

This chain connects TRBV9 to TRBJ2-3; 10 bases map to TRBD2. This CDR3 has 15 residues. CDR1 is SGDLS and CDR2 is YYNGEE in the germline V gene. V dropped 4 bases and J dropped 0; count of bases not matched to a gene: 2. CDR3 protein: CASSPGLASTDTQYF. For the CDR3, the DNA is TGTGCCAGCAGCCCGGGACTAGCGAGCACAGATACGCAGTATTTT.

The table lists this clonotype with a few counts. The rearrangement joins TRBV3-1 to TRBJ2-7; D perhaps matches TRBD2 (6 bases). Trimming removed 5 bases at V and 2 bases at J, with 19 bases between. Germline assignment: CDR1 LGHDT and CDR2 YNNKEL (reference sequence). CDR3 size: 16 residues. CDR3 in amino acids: CASSTGGRSPPYEQYF. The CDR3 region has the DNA TGTGCCAGCAGCACCGGAGGGCGCAGCCCGCCCTACGAGCAGTACTTC.

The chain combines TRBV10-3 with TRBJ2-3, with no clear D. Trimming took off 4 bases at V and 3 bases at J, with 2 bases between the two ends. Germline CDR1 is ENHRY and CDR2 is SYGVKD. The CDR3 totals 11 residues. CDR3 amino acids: CAISVTDTQYF. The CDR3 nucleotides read TGTGCCATCAGTGTTACAGATACGCAGTATTTT.

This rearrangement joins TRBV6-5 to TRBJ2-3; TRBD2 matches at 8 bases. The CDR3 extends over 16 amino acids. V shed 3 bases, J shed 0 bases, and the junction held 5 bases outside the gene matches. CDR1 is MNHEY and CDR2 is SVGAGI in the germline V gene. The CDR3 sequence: CASSYRGGGSTDTQYF. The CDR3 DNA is TGTGCCAGCAGTTATCGGGGGGGTGGAAGCACAGATACGCAGTATTTT.

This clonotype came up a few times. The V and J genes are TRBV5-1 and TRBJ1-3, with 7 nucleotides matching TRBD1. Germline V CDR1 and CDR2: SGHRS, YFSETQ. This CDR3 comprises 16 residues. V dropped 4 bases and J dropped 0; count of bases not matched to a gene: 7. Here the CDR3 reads CASSRDSLSSGNTIYF. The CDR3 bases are TGCGCCAGCAGCCGGGACAGTTTGTCCTCTGGAAACACCATATATTTT.

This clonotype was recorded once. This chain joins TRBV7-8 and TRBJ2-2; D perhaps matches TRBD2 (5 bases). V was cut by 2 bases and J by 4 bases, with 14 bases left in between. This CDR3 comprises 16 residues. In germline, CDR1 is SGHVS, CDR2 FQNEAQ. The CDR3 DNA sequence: TGTGCCAGCAGCTTAATGTTCGTGGGAGCCACCGGGGAGCTGTTTTTT. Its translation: CASSLMFVGATGELFF.

CDR3 DNA sequence: TGTGCCAGCAGCCCAGGGGGAGGATTCACAGATACGCAGTATTTT. This encodes CASSPGGGFTDTQYF. The chain recombines TRBV9 with TRBJ2-3; TRBD1 might be the D (7 bases). The ends were cut back, 4 bases at V and 2 bases at J, with 14 bases in the middle. Germline CDR1 and CDR2: SGDLS and YYNGEE. The CDR3 sequence is 15 residues long.

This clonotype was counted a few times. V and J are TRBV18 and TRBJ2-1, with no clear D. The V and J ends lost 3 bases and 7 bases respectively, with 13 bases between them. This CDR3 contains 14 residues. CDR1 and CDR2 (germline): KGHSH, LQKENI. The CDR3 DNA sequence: TGTGCCAGCTCACCGACGTGGGAAGTAAATGAGCAGTTCTTC. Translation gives CASSPTWEVNEQFF.

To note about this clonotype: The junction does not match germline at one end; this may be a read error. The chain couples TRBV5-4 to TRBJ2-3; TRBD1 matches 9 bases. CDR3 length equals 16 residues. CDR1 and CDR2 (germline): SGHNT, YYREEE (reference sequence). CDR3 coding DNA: TGTGCCAGCACCGGACAGGGGCAACCCAGCACAGATATGCAGTATTTT. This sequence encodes CASTGQGQPSTDMQYF.

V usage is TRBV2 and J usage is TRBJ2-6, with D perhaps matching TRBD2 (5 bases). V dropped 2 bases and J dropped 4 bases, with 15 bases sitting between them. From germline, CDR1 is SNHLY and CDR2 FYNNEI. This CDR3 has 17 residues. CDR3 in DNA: TGTGCCAGCAGTGAAACGACCGTTCCGGGGGGGGCCAACGTCCTGACTTTC. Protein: CASSETTVPGGANVLTF.

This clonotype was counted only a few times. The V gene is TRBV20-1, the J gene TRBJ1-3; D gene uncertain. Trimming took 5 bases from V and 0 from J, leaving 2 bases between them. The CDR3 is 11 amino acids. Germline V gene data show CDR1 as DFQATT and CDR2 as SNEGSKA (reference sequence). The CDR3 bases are TGCAGTGCTCCCTCTGGAAACACCATATATTTT. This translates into CSAPSGNTIYF.

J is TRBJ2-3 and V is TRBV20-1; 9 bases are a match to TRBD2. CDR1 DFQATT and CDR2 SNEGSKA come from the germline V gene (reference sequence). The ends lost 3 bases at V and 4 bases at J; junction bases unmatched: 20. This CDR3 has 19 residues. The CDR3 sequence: CSASPLVMVAGAPADTQYF. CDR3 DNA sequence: TGCAGTGCTAGTCCCCTGGTGATGGTAGCGGGAGCACCTGCAGATACGCAGTATTTT.

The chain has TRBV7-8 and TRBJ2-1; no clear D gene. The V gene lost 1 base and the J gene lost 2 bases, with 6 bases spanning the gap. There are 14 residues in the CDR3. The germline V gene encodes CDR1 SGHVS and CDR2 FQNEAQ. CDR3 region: CASSLVATYNEQFF. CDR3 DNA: TGTGCCAGCAGCTTAGTGGCAACCTACAATGAGCAGTTCTTC.